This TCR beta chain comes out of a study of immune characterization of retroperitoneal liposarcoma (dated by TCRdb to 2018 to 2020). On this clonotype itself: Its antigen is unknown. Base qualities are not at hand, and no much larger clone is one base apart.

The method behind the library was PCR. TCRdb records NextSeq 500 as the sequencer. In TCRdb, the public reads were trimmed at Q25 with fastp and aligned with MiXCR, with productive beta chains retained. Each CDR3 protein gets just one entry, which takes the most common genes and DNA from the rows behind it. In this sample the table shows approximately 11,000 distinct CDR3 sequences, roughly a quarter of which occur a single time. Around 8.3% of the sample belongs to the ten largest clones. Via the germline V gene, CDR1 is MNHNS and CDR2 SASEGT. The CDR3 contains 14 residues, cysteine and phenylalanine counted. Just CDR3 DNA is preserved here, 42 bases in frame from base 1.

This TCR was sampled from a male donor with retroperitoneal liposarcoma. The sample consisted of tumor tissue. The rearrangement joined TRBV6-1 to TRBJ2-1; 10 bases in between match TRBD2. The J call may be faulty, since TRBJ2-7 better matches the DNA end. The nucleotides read TGTGCCAGCAGCAGGCTAGCGGGAGTTAATGAGCAGTACTTC. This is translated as CASSRLAGVNEQYF.